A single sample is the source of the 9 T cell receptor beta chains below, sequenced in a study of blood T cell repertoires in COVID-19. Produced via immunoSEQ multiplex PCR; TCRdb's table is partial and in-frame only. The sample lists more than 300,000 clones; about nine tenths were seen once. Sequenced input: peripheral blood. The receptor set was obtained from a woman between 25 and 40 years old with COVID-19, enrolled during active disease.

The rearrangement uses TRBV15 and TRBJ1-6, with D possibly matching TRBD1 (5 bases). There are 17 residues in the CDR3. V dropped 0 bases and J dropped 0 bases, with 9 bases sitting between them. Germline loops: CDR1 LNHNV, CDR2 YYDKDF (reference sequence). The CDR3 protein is CATSREQASSYNSPLHF. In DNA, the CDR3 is TGTGCCACCAGCAGAGAACAGGCAAGCTCCTATAATTCACCCCTCCACTTT.

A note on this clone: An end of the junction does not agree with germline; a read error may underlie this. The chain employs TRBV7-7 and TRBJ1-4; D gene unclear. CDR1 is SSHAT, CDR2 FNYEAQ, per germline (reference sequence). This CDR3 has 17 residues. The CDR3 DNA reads TGTGCTAGCAGCTTAGTAGTGGTTAGTTTGTCTAATGAAAAACTGTTTTTT. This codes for CASSLVVVSLSNEKLFF.

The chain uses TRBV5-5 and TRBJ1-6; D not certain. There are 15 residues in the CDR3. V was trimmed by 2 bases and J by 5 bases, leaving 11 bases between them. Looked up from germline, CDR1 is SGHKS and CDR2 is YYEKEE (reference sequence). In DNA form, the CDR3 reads TGTGCCAGCAGCTTATCTACGCTGGATAATTCACCCCTCCACTTT. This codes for CASSLSTLDNSPLHF.

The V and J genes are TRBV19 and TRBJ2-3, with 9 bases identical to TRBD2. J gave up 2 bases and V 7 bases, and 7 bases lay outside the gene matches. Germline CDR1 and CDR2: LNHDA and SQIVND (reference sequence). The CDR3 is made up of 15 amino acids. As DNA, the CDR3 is TGTGCCAGTAAGGATAGCGGGGGCCCCACAGATACGCAGTATTTT. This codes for CASKDSGGPTDTQYF.

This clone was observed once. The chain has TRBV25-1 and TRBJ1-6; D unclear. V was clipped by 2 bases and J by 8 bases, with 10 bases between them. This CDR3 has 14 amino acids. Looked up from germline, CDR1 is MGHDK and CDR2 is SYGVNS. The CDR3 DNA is TGTGCCAGCAGTGAAGAAAGGCGGTATTCACCCCTCCACTTT. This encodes CASSEERRYSPLHF.

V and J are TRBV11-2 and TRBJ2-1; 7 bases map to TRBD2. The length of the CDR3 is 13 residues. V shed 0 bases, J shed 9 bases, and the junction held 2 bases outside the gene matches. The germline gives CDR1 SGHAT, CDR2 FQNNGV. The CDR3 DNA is TGTGCCAGCAGCTTAGATCGCGGGGGTGAGCAGTTCTTC. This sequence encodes CASSLDRGGEQFF.

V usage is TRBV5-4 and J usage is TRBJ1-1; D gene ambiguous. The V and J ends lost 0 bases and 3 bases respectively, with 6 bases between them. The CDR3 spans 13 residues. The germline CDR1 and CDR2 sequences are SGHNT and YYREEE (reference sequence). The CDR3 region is CASSLDQYTEAFF. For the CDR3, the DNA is TGTGCCAGCAGCTTGGATCAGTACACTGAAGCTTTCTTT.

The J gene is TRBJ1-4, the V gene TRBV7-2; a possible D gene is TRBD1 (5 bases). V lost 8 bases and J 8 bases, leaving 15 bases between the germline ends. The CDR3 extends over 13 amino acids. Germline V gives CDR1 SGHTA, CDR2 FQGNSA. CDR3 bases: TGTGCCAGCCGAAGAGAGACAGCGGAAAAACTGTTTTTT. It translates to CASRRETAEKLFF.

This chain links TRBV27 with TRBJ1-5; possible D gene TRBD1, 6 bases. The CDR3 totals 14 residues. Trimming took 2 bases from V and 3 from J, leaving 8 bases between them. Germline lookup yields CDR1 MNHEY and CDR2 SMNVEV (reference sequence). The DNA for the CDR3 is TGTGCCAGCAGTTTACAGGGGTTCAATCAGCCCCAGCATTTT. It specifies CASSLQGFNQPQHF.